This TCR beta chain derives from a study of blood T cell repertoires in COVID-19. Sequencing used immunoSEQ multiplex PCR; TCRdb keeps in-frame clones, though not all of them. This sample has about 240,000 clones, with over 80% found just once. V shed 4 bases and J 7 bases; nucleotides not matched to a gene: 7. CDR3 size: 14 residues. CDR1 is LGHNA and CDR2 is YNFKEQ in the germline V gene. Sequencing was carried out using peripheral blood. This clonotype was obtained from a man aged 25-45 years who had recovered from COVID-19. The J gene is TRBJ2-1, the V gene TRBV4-2, with 7 bases lining up with TRBD2. CDR3 coding DNA: TGTGCCAGCAGCCCCTCCCTAGCGGCTAATGAGCAGTTCTTC. Translation: CASSPSLAANEQFF.